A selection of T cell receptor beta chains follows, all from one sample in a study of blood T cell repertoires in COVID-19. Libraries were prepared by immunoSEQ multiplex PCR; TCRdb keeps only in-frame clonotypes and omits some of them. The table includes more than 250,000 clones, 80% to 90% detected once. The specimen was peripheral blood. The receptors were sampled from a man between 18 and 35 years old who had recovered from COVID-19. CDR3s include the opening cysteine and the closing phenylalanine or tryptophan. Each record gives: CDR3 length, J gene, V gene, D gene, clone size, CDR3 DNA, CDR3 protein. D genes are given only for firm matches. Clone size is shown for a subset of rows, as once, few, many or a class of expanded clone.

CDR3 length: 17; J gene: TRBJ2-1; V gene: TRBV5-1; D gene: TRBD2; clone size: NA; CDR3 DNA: TGCGCCAGCAGCTTGCGGGCTAGCGGGGGGAACTACAATGAGCAGTTCTTC; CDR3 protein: CASSLRASGGNYNEQFF
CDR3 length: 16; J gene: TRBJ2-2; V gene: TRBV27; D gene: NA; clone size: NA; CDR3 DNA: TGTGCCAGCAGTCTAGAGGGTCAGTTGAACACCGGGGAGCTGTTTTTT; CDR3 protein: CASSLEGQLNTGELFF
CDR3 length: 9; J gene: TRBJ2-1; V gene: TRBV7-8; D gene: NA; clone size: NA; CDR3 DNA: TGTGCCGCGGGCCGGGAGCAGTTCTTC; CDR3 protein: CAAGREQFF
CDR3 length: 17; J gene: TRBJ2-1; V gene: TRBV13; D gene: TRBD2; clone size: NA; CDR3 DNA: TGTGCCAGCAGCTTAAGGTCTAGCGGGGGATATTTGAATGAGCAGTTCTTC; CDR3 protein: CASSLRSSGGYLNEQFF
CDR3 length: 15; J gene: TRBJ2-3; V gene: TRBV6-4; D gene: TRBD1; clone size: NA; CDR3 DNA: TGTGCCATCTGGGGGACAGGAATTCTTTCGGATACGCAGTATTTT; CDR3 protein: CAIWGTGILSDTQYF
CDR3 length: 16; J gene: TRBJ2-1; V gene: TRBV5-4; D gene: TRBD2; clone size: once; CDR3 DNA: TGTGCCAGCAGCCACTCTCTAGCGGGAGTAGACGATGAGCAGTTCTTC; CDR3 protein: CASSHSLAGVDDEQFF
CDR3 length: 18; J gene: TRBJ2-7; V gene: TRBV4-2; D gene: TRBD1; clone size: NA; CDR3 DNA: TGTGCCAGCAGCCAAACCATACCTGGGACAGGGGGCCACTACGAGCAGTACTTC; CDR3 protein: CASSQTIPGTGGHYEQYF
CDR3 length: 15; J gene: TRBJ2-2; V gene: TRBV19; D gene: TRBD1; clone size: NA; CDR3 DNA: TGTGCCAGTAGTATGTGGGACAGGAGCACCGGGGAGCTGTTTTTT; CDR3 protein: CASSMWDRSTGELFF
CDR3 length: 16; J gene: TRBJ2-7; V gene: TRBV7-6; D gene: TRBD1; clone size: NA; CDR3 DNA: TGTGCCAGCAGCTTAGTATGGGGACAGGGGGCCCACGAGCAGTACTTC; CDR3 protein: CASSLVWGQGAHEQYF
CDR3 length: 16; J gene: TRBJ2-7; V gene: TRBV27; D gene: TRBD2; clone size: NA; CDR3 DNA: TGTGCCAGCAGTTTAAGACTAGCGGGGAGCCCCGTCTATACGTACTTC; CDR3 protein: CASSLRLAGSPVYTYF
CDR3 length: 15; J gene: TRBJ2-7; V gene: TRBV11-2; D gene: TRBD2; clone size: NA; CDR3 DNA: TGTGCCAGCAGTTACAGCGGGAGCAGTCGGGACGAGCAGTACTTC; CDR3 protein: CASSYSGSSRDEQYF
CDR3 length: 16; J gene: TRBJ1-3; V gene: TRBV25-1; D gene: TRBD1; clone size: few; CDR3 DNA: TGTGCCAGCAGTGATTCCGGGACAGGGGGCTCGAACACCATATATTTT; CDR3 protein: CASSDSGTGGSNTIYF
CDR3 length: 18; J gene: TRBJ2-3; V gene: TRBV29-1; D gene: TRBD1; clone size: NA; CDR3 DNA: TGCAGCGTTGAAGTCATCGCCGGGACAGGAGATCGGACAGATACGCAGTATTTT; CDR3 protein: CSVEVIAGTGDRTDTQYF
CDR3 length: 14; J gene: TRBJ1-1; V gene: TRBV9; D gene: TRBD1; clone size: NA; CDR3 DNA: TGTGCCAGCAGCATGGGACAGCCGGGCGCTGAAGCTTTCTTT; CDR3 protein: CASSMGQPGAEAFF
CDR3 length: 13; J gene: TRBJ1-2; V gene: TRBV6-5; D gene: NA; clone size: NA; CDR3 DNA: TGTGCCAGCAGTTACACGGGTAACTATGGCTACACCTTC; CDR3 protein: CASSYTGNYGYTF
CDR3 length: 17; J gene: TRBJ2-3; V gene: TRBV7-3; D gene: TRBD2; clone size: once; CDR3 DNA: TGTGCCAGCAGCTTAATAGGGACTAGCGAGTCGTCTACTACGCAGTATTTT; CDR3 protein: CASSLIGTSESSTTQYF
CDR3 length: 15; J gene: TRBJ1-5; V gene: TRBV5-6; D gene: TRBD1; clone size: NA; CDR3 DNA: TGTGCCAGCAGCTTGAAGGGACAGAGCAATCAGCCCCAGCATTTT; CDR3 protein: CASSLKGQSNQPQHF
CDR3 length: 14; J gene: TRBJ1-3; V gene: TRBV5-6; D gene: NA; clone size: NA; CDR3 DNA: TGTGCCAGCAGTTTTCAGATCTCTGGAAACACCATATATTTT; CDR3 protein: CASSFQISGNTIYF
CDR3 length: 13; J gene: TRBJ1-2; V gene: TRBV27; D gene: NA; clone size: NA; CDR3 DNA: TGTGCCAGCAGTTTATCGTCGGGATATGGCTACACCTTC; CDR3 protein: CASSLSSGYGYTF
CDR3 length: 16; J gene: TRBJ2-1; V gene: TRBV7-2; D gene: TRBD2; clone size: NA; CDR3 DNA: TGTGCCAGCAGCTTCGGACTAGCGGGAGGGCTTTATGAGCAGTTCTTC; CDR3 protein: CASSFGLAGGLYEQFF
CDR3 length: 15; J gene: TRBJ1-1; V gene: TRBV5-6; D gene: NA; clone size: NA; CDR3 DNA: TGTGCCAGCAGCTTGGGTGGACAGCCGAACACTGAAGCTTTCTTT; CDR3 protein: CASSLGGQPNTEAFF
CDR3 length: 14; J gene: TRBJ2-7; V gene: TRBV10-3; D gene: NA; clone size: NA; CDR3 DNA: TGTGCCATCAGGAAGGACAGAGCTTCCTACGAGCAGTACTTC; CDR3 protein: CAIRKDRASYEQYF
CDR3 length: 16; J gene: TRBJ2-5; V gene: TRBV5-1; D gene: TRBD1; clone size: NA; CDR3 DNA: TGCGCCAGCAGCCCAGGGGCCGGGACAGGGGTCCGGCCCCAGTACTTC; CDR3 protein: CASSPGAGTGVRPQYF
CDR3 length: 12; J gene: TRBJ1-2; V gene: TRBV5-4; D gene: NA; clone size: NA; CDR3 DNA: TGTGCCAGCAGCTCCGCGCGTTCCGGCTACACCTTC; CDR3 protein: CASSSARSGYTF
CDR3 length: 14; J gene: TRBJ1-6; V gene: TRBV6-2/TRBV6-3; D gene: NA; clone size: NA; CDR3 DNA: TGTGCCAGCAGTTCGCGGGACGGGTCGAGGGCCCTCCACTTT; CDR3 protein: CASSSRDGSRALHF
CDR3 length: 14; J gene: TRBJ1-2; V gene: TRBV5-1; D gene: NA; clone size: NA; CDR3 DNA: TGCGCCAGCAGCTGGAGGGGCCTCGGGGAGGGCTACACCTTC; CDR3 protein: CASSWRGLGEGYTF
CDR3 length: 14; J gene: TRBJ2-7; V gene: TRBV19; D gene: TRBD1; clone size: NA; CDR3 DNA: TGTGCCAGTAGTTTACAGGGGAAACTTGGCGAGCAGTACTTC; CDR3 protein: CASSLQGKLGEQYF
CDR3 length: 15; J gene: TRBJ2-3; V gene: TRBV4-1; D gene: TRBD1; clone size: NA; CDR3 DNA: TGCGCCAGCAGCCGATACAGGGGCAGCACAGATACGCAGTATTTT; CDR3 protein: CASSRYRGSTDTQYF
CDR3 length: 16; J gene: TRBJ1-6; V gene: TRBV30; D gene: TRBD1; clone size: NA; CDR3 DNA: TGTGCCTGGATGAGTCGGGACAGGGGCTATAATTCACCCCTCCACTTT; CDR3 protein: CAWMSRDRGYNSPLHF
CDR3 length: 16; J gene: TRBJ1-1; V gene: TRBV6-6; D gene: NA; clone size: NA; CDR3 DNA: TGTGCCAGCAGCCCCGGGGCAGGGGCCGCGAACACTGAAGCTTTCTTT; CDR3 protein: CASSPGAGAANTEAFF
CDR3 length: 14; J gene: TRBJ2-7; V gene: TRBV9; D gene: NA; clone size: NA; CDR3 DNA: TGTGCCAGCAGCGTTGCGGGCACAACCTACGAGCAGTACTTC; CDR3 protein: CASSVAGTTYEQYF
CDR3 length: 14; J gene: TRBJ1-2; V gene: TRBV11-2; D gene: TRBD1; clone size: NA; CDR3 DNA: TGTGCCAGCAGCGTCGGGACAGCAAACTATGGCTACACCTTC; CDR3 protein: CASSVGTANYGYTF
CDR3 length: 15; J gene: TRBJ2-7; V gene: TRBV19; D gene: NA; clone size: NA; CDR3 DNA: TGTGCCAGTAGTATAGGGACTTTGCTGACCTACGAGCAGTACTTC; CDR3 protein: CASSIGTLLTYEQYF
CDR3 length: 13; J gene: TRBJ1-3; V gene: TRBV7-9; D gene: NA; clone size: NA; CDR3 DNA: TGTGCCAGCGCCGATTCAGCTGGAAACACCATATATTTT; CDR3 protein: CASADSAGNTIYF
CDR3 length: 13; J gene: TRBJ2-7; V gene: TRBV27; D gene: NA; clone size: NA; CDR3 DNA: TGTGCCAGCAGTTTAGACAGGACCTACGAGCAGTACTTC; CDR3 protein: CASSLDRTYEQYF
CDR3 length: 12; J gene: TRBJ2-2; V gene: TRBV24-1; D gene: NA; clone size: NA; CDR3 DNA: TGTGCCACTCAGGGGAGCACCGGGGAGCTGTTTTTT; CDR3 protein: CATQGSTGELFF
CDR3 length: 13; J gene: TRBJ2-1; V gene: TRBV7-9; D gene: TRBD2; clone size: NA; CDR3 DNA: TGTGCCAGCAGCTTAGAGCGGGGGGGCGAGCAGTTCTTC; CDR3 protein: CASSLERGGEQFF
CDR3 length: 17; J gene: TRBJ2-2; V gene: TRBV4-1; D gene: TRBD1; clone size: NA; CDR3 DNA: TGCGCCAGCAGCCACCTCACGGGCAGGGGGCATCTCGGGGAGCTGTTTTTT; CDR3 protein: CASSHLTGRGHLGELFF
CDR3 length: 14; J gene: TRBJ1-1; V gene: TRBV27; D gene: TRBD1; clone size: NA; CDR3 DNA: TGTGCCAGCAGTCTACAGGGGGCAAAGACTGAAGCTTTCTTT; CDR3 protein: CASSLQGAKTEAFF
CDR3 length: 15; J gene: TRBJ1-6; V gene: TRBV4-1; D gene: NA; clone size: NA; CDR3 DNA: TGCGCCAGCAGCCTCTCGACAGGAGCCAATTCACCCCTCCACTTT; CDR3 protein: CASSLSTGANSPLHF
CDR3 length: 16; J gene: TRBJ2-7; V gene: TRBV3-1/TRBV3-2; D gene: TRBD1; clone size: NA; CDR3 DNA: TGTGCCAGCAGCCCCGGGTGGGACAGGGGGCGGTACGAGCAGTACTTC; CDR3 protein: CASSPGWDRGRYEQYF
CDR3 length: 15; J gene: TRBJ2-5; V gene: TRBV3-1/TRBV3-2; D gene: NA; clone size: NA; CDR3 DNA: TGTGCCAGCAGCCAGTTCCACGGGTACCAAGAGACCCAGTACTTC; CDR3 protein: CASSQFHGYQETQYF
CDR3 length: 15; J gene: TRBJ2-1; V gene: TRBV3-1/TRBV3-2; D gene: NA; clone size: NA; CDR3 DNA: TGTGCCAGCAGCCAAGATCGGATAGGGAGCGGTGAGCAGTTCTTC; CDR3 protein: CASSQDRIGSGEQFF
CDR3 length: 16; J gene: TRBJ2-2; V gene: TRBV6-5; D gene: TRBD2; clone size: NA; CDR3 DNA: TGTGCCAGCAGTTACTTGACTAGCGGGAGTACCGGGGAGCTGTTTTTT; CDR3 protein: CASSYLTSGSTGELFF
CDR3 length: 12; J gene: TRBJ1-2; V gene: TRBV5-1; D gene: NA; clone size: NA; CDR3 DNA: TGCGCCAGCAGCTTGGAACGGGAAGGCTACACCTTC; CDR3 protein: CASSLEREGYTF
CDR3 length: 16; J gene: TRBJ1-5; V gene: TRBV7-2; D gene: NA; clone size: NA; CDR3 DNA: TGTGCCAGCAGCTTATCAGGGGCGAATAGCAATCAGCCCCAGCATTTT; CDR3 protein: CASSLSGANSNQPQHF
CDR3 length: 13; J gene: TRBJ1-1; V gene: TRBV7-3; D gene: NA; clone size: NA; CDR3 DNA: TGTGCCAGCAGCCCTCGAGGAGCCACTGAAGCTTTCTTT; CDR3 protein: CASSPRGATEAFF
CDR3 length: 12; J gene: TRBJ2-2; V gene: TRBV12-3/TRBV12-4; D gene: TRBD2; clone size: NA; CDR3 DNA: TGTGCCTGCCGGGGGGACACCGGGGAGCTGTTTTTT; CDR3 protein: CACRGDTGELFF
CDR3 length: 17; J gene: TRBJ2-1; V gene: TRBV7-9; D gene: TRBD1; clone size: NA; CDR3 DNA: TGTGCCAGCAGCTCCTATCTCCGGGACAGAGGCGACAATGAGCAGTTCTTC; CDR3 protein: CASSSYLRDRGDNEQFF
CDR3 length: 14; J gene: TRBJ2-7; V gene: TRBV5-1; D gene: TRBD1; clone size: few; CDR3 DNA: TGCGCCAGCAGCTGGGGGACAGTCTCCTACGAGCAGTACTTC; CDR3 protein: CASSWGTVSYEQYF
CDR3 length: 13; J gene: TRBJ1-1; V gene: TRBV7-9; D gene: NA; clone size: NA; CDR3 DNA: TGTGCCAGCAGCGCTCAGGAGAACACTGAAGCTTTCTTT; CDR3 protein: CASSAQENTEAFF
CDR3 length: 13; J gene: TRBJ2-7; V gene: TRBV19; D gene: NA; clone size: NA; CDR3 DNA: TGTGCCAGTAGTATAGCACCAGCCTACGAGCAGTACTTC; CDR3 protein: CASSIAPAYEQYF
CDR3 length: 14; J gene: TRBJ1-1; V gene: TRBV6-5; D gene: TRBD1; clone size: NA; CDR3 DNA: TGTGCCAGCAGTTTAACAGGGGTGAACACTGAAGCTTTCTTT; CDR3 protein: CASSLTGVNTEAFF